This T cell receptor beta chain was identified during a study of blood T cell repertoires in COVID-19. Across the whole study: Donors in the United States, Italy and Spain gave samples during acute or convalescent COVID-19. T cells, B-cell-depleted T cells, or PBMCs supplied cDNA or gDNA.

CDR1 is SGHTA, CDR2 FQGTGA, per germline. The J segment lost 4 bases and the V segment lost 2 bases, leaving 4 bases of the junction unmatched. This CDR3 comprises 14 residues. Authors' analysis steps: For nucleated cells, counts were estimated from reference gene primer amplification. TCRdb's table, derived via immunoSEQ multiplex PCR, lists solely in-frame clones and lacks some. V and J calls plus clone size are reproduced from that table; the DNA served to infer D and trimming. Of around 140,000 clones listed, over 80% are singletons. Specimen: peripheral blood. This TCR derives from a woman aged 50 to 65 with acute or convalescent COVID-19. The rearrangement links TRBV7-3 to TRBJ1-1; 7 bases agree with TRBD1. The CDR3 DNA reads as TGTGCCAGCAGCTTAGGCGGGACAGCCACTGAAGCTTTCTTT. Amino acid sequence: CASSLGGTATEAFF.